This is a list of T cell receptor beta chains from one sample in a study of control samples from healthy donors and cancer patients. TCRdb keeps only in-frame clones here, not all; method: immunoSEQ multiplex PCR. The table records 98,000 or so clones, 82% of them present only once. The sample was blood. The receptors originated from a man in his sixties in good health. The CDR3 runs from the conserved cysteine through the conserved F or W. The order of the fields is clone size, J gene, V gene, D gene, CDR3 DNA, CDR3 protein. A D gene is named only where the DNA matches it firmly. Clone size is stated in some rows and not others, as once, few, many or a class when expanded.

clone_size: -; j_call: TRBJ1-3; v_call: TRBV9; d_call: TRBD1; cdr3_nt: TGTGCCAGCAGCGTTCGGACAGGGCTAGGAAACACCATATATTTT; cdr3_aa: CASSVRTGLGNTIYF
clone_size: -; j_call: TRBJ2-1; v_call: TRBV6-5; d_call: TRBD1; cdr3_nt: TGTGCCAGCACCCGGGACAGGGTTTCGGATGAGCAGTTCTTC; cdr3_aa: CASTRDRVSDEQFF
clone_size: -; j_call: TRBJ1-6; v_call: TRBV19; d_call: -; cdr3_nt: TGTGCCAGCCAGCTTGGACGGTATAATTCACCCCTCCACTTT; cdr3_aa: CASQLGRYNSPLHF
clone_size: few; j_call: TRBJ1-6; v_call: TRBV4-1; d_call: TRBD1; cdr3_nt: TGCGCCAGCAGCCAAGAATCGTCGGGACAGGGACGGCCACCCCTCCACTTT; cdr3_aa: CASSQESSGQGRPPLHF
clone_size: -; j_call: TRBJ1-5; v_call: TRBV18; d_call: -; cdr3_nt: TGTGCCAGCTCCCCCAACACCCATAGCAATCAGCCCCAGCATTTT; cdr3_aa: CASSPNTHSNQPQHF
clone_size: -; j_call: TRBJ2-2; v_call: TRBV9; d_call: -; cdr3_nt: TGTGCCAGCAGCGTAGCTATGGGGGACGCCGGGGAGCTGTTTTTT; cdr3_aa: CASSVAMGDAGELFF
clone_size: -; j_call: TRBJ2-3; v_call: TRBV2; d_call: TRBD2; cdr3_nt: TGTGCCAGCAGAAATGGGCTAGCGGGGTTAGATACGCAGTATTTT; cdr3_aa: CASRNGLAGLDTQYF
clone_size: -; j_call: TRBJ2-7; v_call: TRBV30; d_call: TRBD1; cdr3_nt: TGTGCCTGGAGACAGGGGGTCGGTTCCGGCGAGCAGTACTTC; cdr3_aa: CAWRQGVGSGEQYF
clone_size: -; j_call: TRBJ2-2; v_call: TRBV21-1; d_call: -; cdr3_nt: TGTGCCAGCAGCAAAGACACGGGACAGCCTTCGCGGAAACTCACCGGGGAGCTGTTTTTT; cdr3_aa: CASSKDTGQPSRKLTGELFF
clone_size: -; j_call: TRBJ2-5; v_call: TRBV6-5; d_call: TRBD2; cdr3_nt: TGTGCCAGCAGTTACTCATCACTAGCGGGGAGGGAGACCCAGTACTTC; cdr3_aa: CASSYSSLAGRETQYF
clone_size: once; j_call: TRBJ2-7; v_call: TRBV2; d_call: -; cdr3_nt: TGTGCCAGCAGATCTAGGGACATAACCTACGAGCAGTACTTC; cdr3_aa: CASRSRDITYEQYF
clone_size: -; j_call: TRBJ2-2; v_call: TRBV5-6; d_call: -; cdr3_nt: TGTGCCAGCAGCTTGGTAACAGCAGCCGGGGAGCTGTTTTTT; cdr3_aa: CASSLVTAAGELFF
clone_size: -; j_call: TRBJ2-1; v_call: TRBV5-1; d_call: -; cdr3_nt: TGCGCCAGCAGCTTGGGGGTCGGGGCGGGCTACAATGAGCAGTTCTTC; cdr3_aa: CASSLGVGAGYNEQFF
clone_size: -; j_call: TRBJ2-1; v_call: TRBV12-3/TRBV12-4; d_call: -; cdr3_nt: TGTGCCAGCATCTCCGAAGGCTACAATGAGCAGTTCTTC; cdr3_aa: CASISEGYNEQFF
clone_size: -; j_call: TRBJ1-5; v_call: TRBV30; d_call: -; cdr3_nt: TGTGCCTGGAGTGTAGCCGGGGCTAAAGGGTCCCAGCATTTT; cdr3_aa: CAWSVAGAKGSQHF
clone_size: few; j_call: TRBJ2-1; v_call: TRBV6-5; d_call: TRBD2; cdr3_nt: TGTGCCAGCAGTTACAAGAGGCCTAGCGGGAGGGATGAGCAGTTCTTC; cdr3_aa: CASSYKRPSGRDEQFF
clone_size: few; j_call: TRBJ2-2; v_call: TRBV6-5; d_call: -; cdr3_nt: TGTGCCAGCAGTTACTCGATCGGGGGGAACACCGGGGAGCTGTTTTTT; cdr3_aa: CASSYSIGGNTGELFF
clone_size: -; j_call: TRBJ1-2; v_call: TRBV6-5; d_call: TRBD1; cdr3_nt: TGTGCCAGCAGGACAGGGGTTAACTATGGCTACACCTTC; cdr3_aa: CASRTGVNYGYTF
clone_size: -; j_call: TRBJ1-6; v_call: TRBV18; d_call: -; cdr3_nt: TGTGCCAGCTCACCGCAGGGAGGCTCCTATAATTCACCCCTCCACTTT; cdr3_aa: CASSPQGGSYNSPLHF
clone_size: -; j_call: TRBJ2-3; v_call: TRBV15; d_call: -; cdr3_nt: TGTGCCACCAGCAGAGACAGGCAAGATACGCAGTATTTT; cdr3_aa: CATSRDRQDTQYF
clone_size: -; j_call: TRBJ2-3; v_call: TRBV18; d_call: TRBD2; cdr3_nt: TGTGCCAGCTCACCACCAGCTAGCGGGAGGGCCGGGGGCACAGATACGCAGTATTTT; cdr3_aa: CASSPPASGRAGGTDTQYF
clone_size: -; j_call: TRBJ1-1; v_call: TRBV5-1; d_call: -; cdr3_nt: TGCGCCAGCAGCTTGGGGCGCTTGAACACTGAAGCTTTCTTT; cdr3_aa: CASSLGRLNTEAFF
clone_size: once; j_call: TRBJ2-2; v_call: TRBV5-1; d_call: -; cdr3_nt: TGCGCCAGCAGCTTGACCGTCTCGGGGAACACCGGGGAGCTGTTTTTT; cdr3_aa: CASSLTVSGNTGELFF
clone_size: -; j_call: TRBJ1-2; v_call: TRBV7-9; d_call: -; cdr3_nt: TGTGCCAGCAGCCCCCAGGGGAGAGGGACCTACACCTTC; cdr3_aa: CASSPQGRGTYTF
clone_size: -; j_call: TRBJ1-1; v_call: TRBV11-3; d_call: -; cdr3_nt: TGTGCCAGCAGCTTAGCCTATGGCACTGAAGCTTTCTTT; cdr3_aa: CASSLAYGTEAFF
clone_size: -; j_call: TRBJ2-5; v_call: TRBV6-4; d_call: TRBD2; cdr3_nt: TGTGCCAGCAGTGCCGCATTGGCGGGAGTACAGGAGACCCAGTACTTC; cdr3_aa: CASSAALAGVQETQYF
clone_size: -; j_call: TRBJ2-2; v_call: TRBV7-7; d_call: -; cdr3_nt: TGTGCCAGCAGCCTTAAGGTGGGCGGGGAGCTGTTTTTT; cdr3_aa: CASSLKVGGELFF